These 25 T cell receptor beta chains share one sample of origin, sequenced in a study of blood T cell repertoires in COVID-19 (dated by TCRdb to the early 2020s). Library preparation used the immunoSEQ multiplex PCR assay. TCRdb mirrors the immuneACCESS table, restricted to in-frame sequences. Some clones are absent from its copies; in checked studies, under half trace to an unresolved V gene, and the reason for the others is unknown. The table for this sample lists 150,000 or so clones; about 88% of them were counted only once. 2% to 3% of the sample goes to the ten largest clones. The sequencing sample was made of peripheral blood. These receptors originate from a woman in her seventies with acute or convalescent COVID-19.

The V gene is TRBV4-2, the J gene TRBJ2-5; TRBD2 aligns across 10 bases. The CDR3 length is 17 residues. Trimming at V came to 1 base and at J to 3 bases, leaving 8 bases not matched to a gene. Per the germline V gene, CDR1 is LGHNA and CDR2 is YNFKEQ. As DNA, the CDR3 is TGTGCCAGCAGCCAAGGGTGGAGTAGCGGGGGGAAAGAGACCCAGTACTTC. Translated, it gives CASSQGWSSGGKETQYF.

This chain connects TRBV6-5 to TRBJ2-7; 9 bases match TRBD1. Losses at the gene ends were 5 bases for V and 5 bases for J; bases not matched to a gene: 7. Germline lookup yields CDR1 MNHEY and CDR2 SVGAGI. The CDR3 sequence is 14 residues long. The CDR3 loop is CASSPGTGNHEQYF. In nucleotides, the CDR3 is TGTGCCAGCAGTCCCGGGACAGGGAACCACGAGCAGTACTTC.

The rearrangement links TRBV4-3 to TRBJ1-3; no clear D. Between the trimmed V and J ends, which lost 0 bases and 0 bases, there was a span of 12 bases. Germline CDR1 LGHNA, CDR2 YSLEER. This CDR3 region has 17 residues. CDR3 in DNA: TGCGCCAGCAGCCAAGAACCCTTTATGAGCTCTGGAAACACCATATATTTT. This encodes CASSQEPFMSSGNTIYF.

This chain connects TRBV5-1 to TRBJ1-1; tentative D call: TRBD1 (5 bases). Per germline, CDR1 SGHRS and CDR2 YFSETQ. V was cut by 4 bases and J by 0 bases, with 19 bases left in between. This CDR3 spans 17 amino acids. CDR3 coding DNA: TGCGCCAGCAGCGCAGGGCCCGGGTATACGATGAACACTGAAGCTTTCTTT. Translation: CASSAGPGYTMNTEAFF.

This chain joins TRBV11-2 and TRBJ1-1; TRBD1 is a possible D gene (5 bases). Deletions cut 7 bases from V and 5 bases from J, with 20 bases between. CDR3 length: 15 residues. The germline V gene has CDR1 SGHAT and CDR2 FQNNGV. The CDR3 bases are TGTGCCAGCACCGCAACTACAGGATTTTGGACTGAAGCTTTCTTT. Translated, it gives CASTATTGFWTEAFF.

The V gene is TRBV7-3, the J gene TRBJ1-1; D is perhaps TRBD1 (6 bases). V was cut by 5 bases and J by 3 bases, with 16 bases left in between. This CDR3 spans 15 amino acids. Germline V gene lookup returns CDR1 SGHTA and CDR2 FQGTGA. Here the CDR3 DNA reads TGTGCCAGCAGCCCCGAGGGAGGGGGTTACACTGAAGCTTTCTTT. Its translation: CASSPEGGGYTEAFF.

The table lists this clone with a count of one. The rearrangement links TRBV7-3 to TRBJ1-6; 8 bases map to TRBD1. Germline-derived CDR1 and CDR2 are SGHTA and FQGTGA. This CDR3 is 15 amino acids long. Germline trimming cut 4 bases from V and 10 bases from J; bases unmatched to any gene: 9. CDR3 coding DNA: TGTGCCAGCAGCTCCAACCAGGGGGCCGGATCACCCCTCCACTTT. As protein: CASSSNQGAGSPLHF.

The chain couples TRBV5-1 to TRBJ2-2; 11 positions match TRBD2. CDR3 length: 16 residues. V shed 4 bases and J 2 bases; nucleotides not matched to a gene: 4. The germline CDR1 and CDR2 sequences are SGHRS and YFSETQ. The chain's CDR3 is CASSLTSGANTGELFF. For the CDR3, the DNA is TGCGCCAGCAGCCTGACTAGCGGGGCTAACACCGGGGAGCTGTTTTTT.

This chain links TRBV27 with TRBJ1-6; 11 bases align to TRBD1. Trimming removed 6 bases from V and 7 bases from J; junction bases left unmatched: 8. Per germline, CDR1 MNHEY and CDR2 SMNVEV (reference sequence). CDR3 length equals 16 residues. The CDR3, as DNA: TGTGCCAGCAGCCTTGGACAGGGGGCTCTCAATTCACCCCTCCACTTT. Its protein is CASSLGQGALNSPLHF.

V gene TRBV5-6 combines with J gene TRBJ2-7; D may be TRBD1 (6 bases). CDR1 is SGHDT, CDR2 YYEEEE, per germline. Trimming took off 3 bases at V and 4 bases at J, with 17 bases between the two ends. This CDR3 spans 15 amino acids. This CDR3 reads CASSSTTGANYEQYV. The CDR3 DNA reads TGTGCCAGCAGCTCAACGACAGGAGCTAATTACGAGCAGTACGTC.

This clone was counted a few times. The rearrangement joins TRBV14 to TRBJ2-2; D may be TRBD2 (5 bases). This CDR3 is 16 amino acids long. CDR1 is SGHDN, CDR2 FVKESK, per germline. Trimming pared 1 base from V and 3 bases from J, leaving 12 bases between. CDR3 DNA sequence: TGTGCCAGCAGCCAAGGAGGACGAGGGCACACCGGGGAGCTGTTTTTT. Amino acid sequence: CASSQGGRGHTGELFF.

The chain couples TRBV3-1 (or the pseudogene TRBV3-2) to TRBJ1-6, with D maybe TRBD1 (5 bases). The V end was cut by 5 bases, the J end by 6 bases, with 11 bases between. The CDR3 runs to 14 residues. Germline CDR1 LGHDT, CDR2 YNNKEL (reference sequence). The CDR3 sequence is CASSVGHRNSPLHF. The CDR3 nucleotides read TGTGCCAGCAGCGTAGGACACCGTAATTCACCCCTCCACTTT.

This chain uses TRBV4-2 with TRBJ2-4; TRBD1 agrees at 7 bases. V dropped 0 bases and J dropped 6; count of bases not matched to a gene: 8. The germline V gene encodes CDR1 LGHNA and CDR2 YNFKEQ. The CDR3 contains 16 residues. The CDR3, as DNA: TGTGCCAGCAGCCAAGACCCTACAGGGGCTGGAAACATTCAGTACTTC. Its translation: CASSQDPTGAGNIQYF.

The chain links TRBV25-1 to TRBJ2-2; the D gene is possibly TRBD1 (7 bases). The CDR3 sequence is 16 residues long. V lost 2 bases to trimming and J lost 5 bases, with 15 bases between them. CDR1 is MGHDK, CDR2 SYGVNS, per germline. Written as DNA, the CDR3 is TGTGCCAGCAGTGAAGAAGTCAGGGGGGCAACCGGGGAGCTGTTTTTT. Translated, it gives CASSEEVRGATGELFF.

This sequence joins TRBV19 and TRBJ1-5; 9 nucleotides match TRBD1. The junction had 3 bases not matched to a gene; V was cut back by 6 bases and J by 0 bases. Germline loops: CDR1 LNHDA, CDR2 SQIVND (reference sequence). The CDR3 has 15 amino acids. The CDR3 is CASRRTGDSNQPQHF. In nucleotides, the CDR3 is TGTGCCAGTAGGCGGACAGGGGATAGCAATCAGCCCCAGCATTTT.

In its sample, this clone was seen a few times. V gene TRBV19 combines with J gene TRBJ2-1; 7 bases are a match to TRBD2. CDR3 length: 15 amino acids. Trimming took 4 bases from V and 6 from J; bases not matched to a gene: 9. Germline CDR1 LNHDA, CDR2 SQIVND (reference sequence). CDR3 sequence (DNA): TGTGCCAGTAGTACTCGATCGGGAGGTCTCAATGAGCAGTTCTTC. Amino acids: CASSTRSGGLNEQFF.

This sequence joins TRBV2 and TRBJ2-5; D is perhaps TRBD2 (6 bases). The CDR3 is 11 amino acids. Trimming took off 7 bases at V and 4 bases at J, with 7 bases between the two ends. Germline V CDR1 and CDR2: SNHLY, FYNNEI. The CDR3 loop is CASKGGETQYF. The CDR3 bases are TGTGCCAGCAAGGGAGGAGAGACCCAGTACTTC.

This chain connects TRBV11-1 to TRBJ1-1, with TRBD1 identical over 7 bases. Trimming at V came to 5 bases and at J to 6 bases, leaving 9 bases not matched to a gene. The CDR3 sequence is 14 residues long. Germline CDR1 and CDR2: SGHAT and FQDESV (reference sequence). The CDR3 protein is CASSRDRDQPEAFF. DNA for the CDR3: TGTGCCAGCAGCCGCGACAGGGACCAACCTGAAGCTTTCTTT.

The rearrangement links TRBV9 to TRBJ2-5; 9 nucleotides line up with TRBD1. This CDR3 contains 14 residues. CDR1 and CDR2 from the germline V gene are SGDLS and YYNGEE. V was pared by 4 bases and J by 5 bases, with 6 bases of the junction left unmatched. The CDR3 region is CASSPGQGSETQYF. The CDR3, as DNA: TGTGCCAGCAGCCCGGGACAGGGTTCGGAGACCCAGTACTTC.

This rearrangement joins TRBV5-1 to TRBJ2-3; no reliable D call. The CDR3 covers 14 residues. The germline CDR1 and CDR2 sequences are SGHRS and YFSETQ. The germline V and J ends were trimmed by 2 bases and 2 bases, with 9 bases remaining between them. The CDR3 loop is CASSLPGLTDTQYF. Written as DNA, the CDR3 is TGCGCCAGCAGCTTACCAGGTCTCACAGATACGCAGTATTTT.

CDR3 in amino acids: CASSPPLAATPGANVLTF. The CDR3 DNA sequence: TGTGCCAGCTCACCACCCCTCGCGGCAACCCCTGGGGCCAACGTCCTGACTTTC. The chain links TRBV18 to TRBJ2-6, with unresolved D. This CDR3 is 18 amino acids long. The germline CDR1 and CDR2 sequences are KGHSH and LQKENI. V was cut by 0 bases and J by 2 bases, with 14 bases left in between.

The chain has TRBV7-9 and TRBJ1-5; 10 bases match TRBD1. The V segment lost 5 bases and the J segment 4 bases; nucleotides outside the gene matches: 8. CDR3 length: 16 residues. Germline CDR1 SEHNR, CDR2 FQNEAQ (reference sequence). The CDR3, as DNA: TGTGCCAGCAGCCGACAGGGGGCGCGGGGAAATCAGCCCCAGCATTTT. It yields the protein CASSRQGARGNQPQHF.

The rearrangement links TRBV28 to TRBJ1-1; 8 bases map to TRBD1. V was clipped by 6 bases and J by 1 base; unmatched bases: 7. Germline V CDR1 and CDR2: MDHEN, SYDVKM. The CDR3 length is 15 residues. CDR3 protein: CASRYRGSGNTEAFF. CDR3 in DNA: TGTGCCAGCAGATACAGGGGGTCCGGGAACACTGAAGCTTTCTTT.

This clone has a single count. The chain couples TRBV19 to TRBJ1-2, with D perhaps matching TRBD1 (5 bases). V lost 5 bases and J lost 2, with 15 bases in between. CDR3 length: 15 amino acids. CDR1 is LNHDA and CDR2 is SQIVND in the germline V gene (reference sequence). The CDR3 coding sequence is TGTGCCAGTAGTGTAGGGGCCCAATGGAACTATGGCTACACCTTC. Its translation is CASSVGAQWNYGYTF.

The chain has TRBV5-1 and TRBJ2-2; possible D gene TRBD1, 6 bases. The germline V gene encodes CDR1 SGHRS and CDR2 YFSETQ. V was shortened by 2 bases and J by 0 bases, with 11 bases between the two germline ends. The CDR3 sequence is 16 residues long. The CDR3 is CASSFHRDSNTGELFF. As DNA, the CDR3 is TGCGCCAGCAGCTTCCACAGGGATTCGAACACCGGGGAGCTGTTTTTT.